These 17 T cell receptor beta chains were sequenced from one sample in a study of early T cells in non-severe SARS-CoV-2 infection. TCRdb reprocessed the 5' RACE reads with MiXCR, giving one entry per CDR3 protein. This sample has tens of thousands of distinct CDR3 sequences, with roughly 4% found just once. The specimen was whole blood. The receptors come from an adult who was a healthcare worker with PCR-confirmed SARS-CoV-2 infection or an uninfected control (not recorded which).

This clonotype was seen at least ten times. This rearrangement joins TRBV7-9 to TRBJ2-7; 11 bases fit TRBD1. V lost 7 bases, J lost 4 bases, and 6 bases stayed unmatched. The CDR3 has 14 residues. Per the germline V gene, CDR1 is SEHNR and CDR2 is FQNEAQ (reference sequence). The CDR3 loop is CASTSRDRGYEQYF. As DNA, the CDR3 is TGTGCCAGCACCTCGAGGGACAGGGGGTACGAGCAGTACTTC.

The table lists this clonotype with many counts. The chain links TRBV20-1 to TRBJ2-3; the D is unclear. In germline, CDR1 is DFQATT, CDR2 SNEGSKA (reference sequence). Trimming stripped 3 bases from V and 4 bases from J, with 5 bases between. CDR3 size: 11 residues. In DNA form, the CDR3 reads TGCAGTGCTAGTTTGTCAGATACGCAGTATTTT. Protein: CSASLSDTQYF.

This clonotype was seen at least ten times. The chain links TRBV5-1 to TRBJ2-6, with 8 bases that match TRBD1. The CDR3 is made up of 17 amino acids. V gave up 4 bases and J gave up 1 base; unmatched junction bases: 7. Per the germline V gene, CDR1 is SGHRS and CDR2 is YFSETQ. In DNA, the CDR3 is TGCGCCAGCAGCAGGGGACAGGTAACATCTGGGGCCAACGTCCTGACTTTC. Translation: CASSRGQVTSGANVLTF.

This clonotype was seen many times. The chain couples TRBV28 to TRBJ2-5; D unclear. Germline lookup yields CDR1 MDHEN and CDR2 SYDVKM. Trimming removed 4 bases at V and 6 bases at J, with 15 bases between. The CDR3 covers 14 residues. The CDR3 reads CASSSYSPRQTQYF. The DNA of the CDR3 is TGTGCCAGCAGTTCCTACTCCCCTCGTCAGACCCAGTACTTC.

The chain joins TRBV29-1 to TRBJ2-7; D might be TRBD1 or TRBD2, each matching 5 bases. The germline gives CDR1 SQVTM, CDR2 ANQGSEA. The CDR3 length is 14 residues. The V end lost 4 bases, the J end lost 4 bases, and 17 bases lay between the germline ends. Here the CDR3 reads CSVAGGGRDYEQYF. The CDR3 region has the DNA TGCAGCGTTGCCGGAGGTGGCAGGGATTACGAGCAGTACTTC.

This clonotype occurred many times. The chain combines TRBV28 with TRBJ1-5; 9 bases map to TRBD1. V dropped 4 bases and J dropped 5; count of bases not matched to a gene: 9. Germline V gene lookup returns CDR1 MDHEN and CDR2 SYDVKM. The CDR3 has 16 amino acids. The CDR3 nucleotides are TGTGCCAGCAGTTCCGGGACAGGGTTGATACATCAGCCCCAGCATTTT. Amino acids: CASSSGTGLIHQPQHF.

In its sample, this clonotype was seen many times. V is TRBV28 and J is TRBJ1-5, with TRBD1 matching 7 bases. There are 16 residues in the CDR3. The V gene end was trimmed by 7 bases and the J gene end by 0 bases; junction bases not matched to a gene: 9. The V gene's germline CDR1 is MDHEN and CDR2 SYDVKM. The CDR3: CASTSTGLYSNQPQHF. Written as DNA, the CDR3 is TGTGCCAGCACGTCGACAGGGCTCTATAGCAATCAGCCCCAGCATTTT. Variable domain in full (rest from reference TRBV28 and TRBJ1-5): DVKVTQSSRYLVKRTGEKVFLECVQDMDHENMFWYRQDPGLGLRLIYFSYDVKMKEKGDIPEGYSVSREKKERFSLILESASTNQTSMYLCASTSTGLYSNQPQHFGDGTRLSIL.

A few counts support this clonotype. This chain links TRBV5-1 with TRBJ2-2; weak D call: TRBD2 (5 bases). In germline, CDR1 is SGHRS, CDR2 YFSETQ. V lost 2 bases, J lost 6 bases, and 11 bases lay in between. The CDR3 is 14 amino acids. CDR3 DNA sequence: TGCGCCAGCAGCTTCGGGAACGCTGCCGGGGAGCTGTTTTTT. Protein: CASSFGNAAGELFF.

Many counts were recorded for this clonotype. DNA of the CDR3: TGTGCCAGCAGGCCATCGGGATCCTACAATGAGCAGTTCTTC. It encodes CASRPSGSYNEQFF. This rearrangement joins TRBV27 to TRBJ2-1, with D possibly matching TRBD2 (5 bases). Germline V CDR1 and CDR2: MNHEY, SMNVEV (reference sequence). The CDR3 has 14 amino acids. Trimming removed 6 bases at V and 1 base at J, with 10 bases between.

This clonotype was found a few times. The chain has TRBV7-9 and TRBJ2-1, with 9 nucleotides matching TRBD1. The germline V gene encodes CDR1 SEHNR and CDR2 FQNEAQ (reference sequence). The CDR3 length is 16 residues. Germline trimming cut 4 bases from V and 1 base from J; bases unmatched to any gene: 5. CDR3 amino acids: CASSSSDRGSYNEQFF. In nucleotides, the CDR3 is TGTGCCAGCAGCTCATCAGACAGGGGGTCCTACAATGAGCAGTTCTTC.

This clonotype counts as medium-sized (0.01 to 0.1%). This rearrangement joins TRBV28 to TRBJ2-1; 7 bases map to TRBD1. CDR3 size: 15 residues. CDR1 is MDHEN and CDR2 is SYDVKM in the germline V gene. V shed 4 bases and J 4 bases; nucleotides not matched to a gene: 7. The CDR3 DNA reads TGTGCCAGCAGTTCGGTCCCGGGACAGTACAATGAGCAGTTCTTC. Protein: CASSSVPGQYNEQFF.

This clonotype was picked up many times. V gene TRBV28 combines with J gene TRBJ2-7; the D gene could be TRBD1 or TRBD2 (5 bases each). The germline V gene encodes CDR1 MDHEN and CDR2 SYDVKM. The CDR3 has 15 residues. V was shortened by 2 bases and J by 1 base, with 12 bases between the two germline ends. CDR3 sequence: CASSLVGRRSYEQYF. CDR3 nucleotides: TGTGCCAGCAGTTTAGTGGGACGACGTTCCTACGAGCAGTACTTC.

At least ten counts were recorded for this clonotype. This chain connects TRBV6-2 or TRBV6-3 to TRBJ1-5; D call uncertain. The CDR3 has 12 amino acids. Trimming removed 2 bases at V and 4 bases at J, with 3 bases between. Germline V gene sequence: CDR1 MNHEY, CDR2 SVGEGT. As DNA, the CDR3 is TGTGCCAGCAGTTACACGAATCAGCCCCAGCATTTT. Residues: CASSYTNQPQHF.

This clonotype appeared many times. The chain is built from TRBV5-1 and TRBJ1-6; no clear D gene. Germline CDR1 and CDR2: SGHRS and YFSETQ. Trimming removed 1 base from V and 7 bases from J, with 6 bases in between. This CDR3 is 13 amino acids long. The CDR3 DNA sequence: TGCGCCAGCAGCTTGAGCTCCAATTCACCCCTCCACTTT. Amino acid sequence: CASSLSSNSPLHF. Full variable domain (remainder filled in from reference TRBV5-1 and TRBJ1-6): KAGVTQTPRYLIKTRGQQVTLSCSPISGHRSVSWYQQTPGQGLQFLFEYFSETQRNKGNFPGRFSGRQFSNSRSEMNVSTLELGDSALYLCASSLSSNSPLHFGNGTRLTVT.

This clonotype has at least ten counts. The CDR3: CAITPYQGLANTMGYNEQFF. CDR3 coding DNA: TGTGCCATCACCCCCTACCAGGGACTAGCGAATACCATGGGCTACAATGAGCAGTTCTTC. The chain has TRBV10-3 and TRBJ2-1; 10 positions agree with TRBD2. Per the germline V gene, CDR1 is ENHRY and CDR2 is SYGVKD. CDR3 size: 20 residues. V was clipped by 7 bases and J by 3 bases; unmatched bases: 21.

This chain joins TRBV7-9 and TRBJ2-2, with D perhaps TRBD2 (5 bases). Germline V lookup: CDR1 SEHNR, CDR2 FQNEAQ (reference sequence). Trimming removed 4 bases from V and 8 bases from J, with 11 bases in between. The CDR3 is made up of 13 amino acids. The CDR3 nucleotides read TGTGCCAGCAGCTCCCAGCGGACTGGGGAGCTGTTTTTT. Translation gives CASSSQRTGELFF.

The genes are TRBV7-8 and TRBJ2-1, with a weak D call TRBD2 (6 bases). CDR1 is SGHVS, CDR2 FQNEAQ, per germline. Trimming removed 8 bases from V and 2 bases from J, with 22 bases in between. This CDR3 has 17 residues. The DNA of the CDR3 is TGTGCCAGCGGGCGGGATATGGGAGGTCACACCTACAATGAGCAGTTCTTC. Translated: CASGRDMGGHTYNEQFF.